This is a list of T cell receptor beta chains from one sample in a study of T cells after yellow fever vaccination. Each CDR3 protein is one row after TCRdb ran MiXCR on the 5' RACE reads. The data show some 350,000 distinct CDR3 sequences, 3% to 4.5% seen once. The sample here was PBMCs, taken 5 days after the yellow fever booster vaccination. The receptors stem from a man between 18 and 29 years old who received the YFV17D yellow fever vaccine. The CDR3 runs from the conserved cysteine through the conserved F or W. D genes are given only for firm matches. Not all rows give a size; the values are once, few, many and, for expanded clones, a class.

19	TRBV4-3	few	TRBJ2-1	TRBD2	CASSHLGELAGVFHNEQFF	TGCGCCAGCAGCCACCTGGGGGAACTAGCGGGGGTCTTTCACAATGAGCAGTTCTTC
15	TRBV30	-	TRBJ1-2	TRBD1	CAWSDQQGQGYGYTF	TGTGCCTGGAGTGACCAACAGGGACAGGGCTATGGCTACACCTTC
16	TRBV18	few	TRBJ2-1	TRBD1	CASSPPGQGVYNEQFF	TGTGCCAGCTCACCGCCAGGACAGGGGGTTTACAATGAGCAGTTCTTC
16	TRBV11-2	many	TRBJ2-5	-	CASSLAPQWLGETQYF	TGTGCCAGCAGCTTAGCCCCCCAGTGGTTAGGGGAGACCCAGTACTTC
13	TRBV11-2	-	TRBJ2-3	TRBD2	CASSGRGGATQYF	TGTGCCAGCAGCGGACGGGGGGGCGCTACGCAGTATTTT
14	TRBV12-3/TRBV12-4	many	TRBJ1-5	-	CASSPEGYNQPQHF	TGTGCCAGCAGTCCCGAGGGATACAATCAGCCCCAGCATTTT
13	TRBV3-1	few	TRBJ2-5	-	CASSQEVQETQYF	TGTGCCAGCAGCCAAGAGGTCCAAGAGACCCAGTACTTC
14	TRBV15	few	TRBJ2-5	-	CATSSHRLQETQYF	TGTGCCACCAGCAGCCACAGGTTGCAGGAGACCCAGTACTTC
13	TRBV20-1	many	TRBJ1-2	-	CSAKGGANYGYTF	TGCAGTGCTAAGGGGGGAGCTAACTATGGCTACACCTTC
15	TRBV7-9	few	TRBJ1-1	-	CASSLAGGRNTEAFF	TGTGCCAGCAGCTTAGCTGGAGGAAGGAACACTGAAGCTTTCTTT
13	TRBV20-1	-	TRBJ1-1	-	CSARQDWNTEAFF	TGCAGTGCTAGACAGGATTGGAACACTGAAGCTTTCTTT
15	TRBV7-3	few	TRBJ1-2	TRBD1	CASSNYRGQDYGYTF	TGTGCCAGCAGCAACTACAGGGGGCAGGACTATGGCTACACCTTC
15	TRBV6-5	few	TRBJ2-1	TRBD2	CASSYYSGGGNEQFF	TGTGCCAGCAGTTATTATAGCGGGGGTGGCAATGAGCAGTTCTTC
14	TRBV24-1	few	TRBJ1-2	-	CATSQGGDLYGYTF	TGTGCCACCAGTCAAGGAGGGGACCTCTATGGCTACACCTTC
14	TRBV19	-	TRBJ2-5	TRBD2	CASRGLAWGETQYF	TGTGCCAGTAGGGGACTAGCATGGGGGGAGACCCAGTACTTC
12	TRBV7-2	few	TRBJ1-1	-	CASGGKNTEAFF	TGTGCCAGCGGGGGGAAGAACACTGAAGCTTTCTTT
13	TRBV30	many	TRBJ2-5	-	CAWSVGLQETQYF	TGTGCCTGGAGTGTAGGGCTCCAAGAGACCCAGTACTTC
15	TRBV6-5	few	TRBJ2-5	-	CASTGLRGHQETQYF	TGTGCCAGCACAGGGCTGCGGGGGCATCAAGAGACCCAGTACTTC
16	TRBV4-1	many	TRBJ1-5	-	CASSQGAYRWEQPQHF	TGCGCCAGCAGCCAAGGAGCTTACCGTTGGGAGCAGCCCCAGCATTTT
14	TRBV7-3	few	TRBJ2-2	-	CATQTGLNTGELFF	TGTGCCACACAAACAGGGTTAAACACCGGGGAGCTGTTTTTT
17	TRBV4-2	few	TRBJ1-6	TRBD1	CASSQVDRTDQNSPLHF	TGTGCCAGCAGCCAAGTGGACAGGACGGACCAAAATTCACCCCTCCACTTT
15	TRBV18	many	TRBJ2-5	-	CASSPPMTGMETQYF	TGTGCCAGCTCACCACCGATGACGGGGATGGAGACCCAGTACTTC
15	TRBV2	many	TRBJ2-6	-	CASSESDAGANVLTF	TGTGCCAGCAGTGAATCGGACGCTGGGGCCAACGTCCTGACTTTC
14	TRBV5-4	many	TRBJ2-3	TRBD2	CASSFSGGTDTQYF	TGTGCCAGCAGCTTCAGCGGGGGCACAGATACGCAGTATTTT
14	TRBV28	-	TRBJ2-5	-	CASSKGGVSETQYF	TGTGCCAGCAGCAAAGGGGGGGTCAGCGAGACCCAGTACTTC
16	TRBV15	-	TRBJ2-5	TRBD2	CATSGNSGGYQETQYF	TGTGCCACCAGCGGCAATAGCGGGGGGTACCAAGAGACCCAGTACTTC
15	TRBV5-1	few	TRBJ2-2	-	CASSLAVSRTGELFF	TGCGCCAGCAGCTTGGCGGTTTCCCGAACCGGGGAGCTGTTTTTT
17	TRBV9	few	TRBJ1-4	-	CASSAGSGAGDYEKLFF	TGTGCCAGCAGCGCCGGGAGCGGGGCAGGGGACTACGAAAAACTGTTTTTT
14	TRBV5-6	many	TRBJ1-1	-	CASSLSEMNTEAFF	TGTGCCAGCAGCTTGAGTGAAATGAACACTGAAGCTTTCTTT
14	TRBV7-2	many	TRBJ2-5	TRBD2	CASSLGGDSETQYF	TGTGCCAGCAGCCTGGGGGGGGACTCGGAGACCCAGTACTTC
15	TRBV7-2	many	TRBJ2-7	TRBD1	CASSWGTGGSYEQYF	TGTGCCAGCAGCTGGGGGACAGGGGGCAGCTACGAGCAGTACTTC